Shown below are 30 T cell receptor beta chains from a single sample sequenced in a study of glioma-infiltrating T cells. TCR alpha and beta CDR3 regions were amplified from RNA using iRepertoire nested multiplex PCR. One entry per CDR3 protein, called by TCRdb with MiXCR from the multiplex PCR reads. The table lists over 15,000 distinct CDR3 sequences, about 62% of them singletons. The sequenced sample was glioma tissue, nonneoplastic brain tissue, or PBMCs (not recorded which). The receptors come from a human donor with low-grade glioma or glioblastoma, undergoing nonglioma brain surgery, or in good health (not recorded which).

The chain recombines TRBV6-2 or TRBV6-3 with TRBJ2-1; D is unclear. The CDR3 consists of 16 residues. Deletions cut 0 bases from V and 0 bases from J, with 9 bases between. The V gene's germline CDR1 is MNHEY and CDR2 SVGEGT. The CDR3 nucleotides are TGTGCCAGCAGTTACTCGATAGGGTCCTCCTACAATGAGCAGTTCTTC. Translating it yields CASSYSIGSSYNEQFF.

This chain connects TRBV4-1 to TRBJ2-7; 9 bases map to TRBD1. J lost 2 bases, V lost 1 base, and 6 bases had no gene match. Germline lookup yields CDR1 MGHRA and CDR2 YSYEKL. This CDR3 region has 16 residues. CDR3 sequence (DNA): TGCGCCAGCAGCCAAGCCGGGACAGGGTTTCCCTACGAGCAGTACTTC. It encodes CASSQAGTGFPYEQYF.

The chain couples TRBV28 to TRBJ2-1; no reliable D call. Trimming left V 5 bases short and J 1 base short, with 9 bases between. This CDR3 has 14 residues. Looked up from germline, CDR1 is MDHEN and CDR2 is SYDVKM. In DNA, the CDR3 is TGTGCCAGCAGTCTCGGTGGATCCTACAATGAGCAGTTCTTC. Its protein is CASSLGGSYNEQFF.

The table lists this clonotype with a few counts. This rearrangement joins TRBV20-1 to TRBJ2-5; possibly TRBD1 or TRBD2 for D (5 bases each). The CDR3 extends over 11 amino acids. V was trimmed by 1 base and J by 5 bases, leaving 5 bases between them. Germline CDR1 and CDR2: DFQATT and SNEGSKA (reference sequence). The CDR3 spells CSARGGETQYF. The CDR3 DNA sequence: TGCAGTGCTAGAGGGGGGGAGACCCAGTACTTC.

J is TRBJ1-5 and V is TRBV20-1; a weak D match, TRBD1 (6 bases). CDR3 length: 14 amino acids. Germline values: CDR1 DFQATT, CDR2 SNEGSKA (reference sequence). Trimming left V 3 bases short and J 0 bases short, with 9 bases between. In DNA, the CDR3 is TGCAGTGCTAGGCAGGGGAATAGCAATCAGCCCCAGCATTTT. Amino acid sequence: CSARQGNSNQPQHF.

This clonotype is medium-sized (0.01 to 0.1%) by share. The genes are TRBV6-1 and TRBJ1-4; D is perhaps TRBD1 (6 bases). V lost 6 bases to trimming and J lost 8 bases, with 10 bases between them. Germline CDR1 and CDR2: MNHNS and SASEGT. This CDR3 comprises 12 residues. In nucleotides, the CDR3 is TGTGCCAGCAGACGGGGGCTCGAAAAACTGTTTTTT. This encodes CASRRGLEKLFF.

This clonotype has just one count. Compared with germline, one end of the junction differs, possibly owing to a read error. The genes are TRBV19 and TRBJ2-3, with 7 nucleotides matching TRBD1. Germline lookup yields CDR1 LNHDA and CDR2 SQIVND (reference sequence). This CDR3 has 15 residues. The CDR3 region is CDSSPTGVFTDTQYF. The CDR3, as DNA: TGTGACAGTAGCCCTACAGGGGTATTTACAGATACGCAGTATTTT.

V usage is TRBV20-1 and J usage is TRBJ2-7, with 9 nucleotides matching TRBD1. The V segment lost 5 bases and the J segment 8 bases; nucleotides outside the gene matches: 10. The CDR3 is 13 residues long. Germline CDR1 DFQATT, CDR2 SNEGSKA (reference sequence). As DNA, the CDR3 is TGCAGTGCTCCTCACAGGGGGCTCGACAAGCAGTACTTC. Its translation is CSAPHRGLDKQYF.

A word on this clonotype: A read error is possible here, since a much larger clone lies one base away. The genes are TRBV14 and TRBJ2-3; D call uncertain. The CDR3 runs to 13 residues. In germline, CDR1 is SGHDN, CDR2 FVKESK. V shed 4 bases and J shed 8 bases, with 13 bases lying between them. The CDR3 reads CASSPSVSGTQYF. The CDR3 coding sequence is TGTGCCAGCAGCCCTTCGGTGAGTGGTACGCAGTATTTT.

J is TRBJ2-3 and V is TRBV20-1; D is possibly TRBD2 (6 bases). Trimming cost V 4 bases and J 0 bases, with 17 bases left between them. CDR3 length: 16 residues. The germline V gene has CDR1 DFQATT and CDR2 SNEGSKA (reference sequence). This CDR3 reads CSAKPGRGSSTDTQYF. CDR3 nucleotide sequence: TGCAGTGCTAAACCCGGGCGGGGCTCAAGCACAGATACGCAGTATTTT.

This chain uses TRBV20-1 with TRBJ2-7; D not resolved. This CDR3 comprises 13 residues. CDR1 and CDR2 from the germline V gene are DFQATT and SNEGSKA (reference sequence). The V end was cut by 6 bases, the J end by 3 bases, with 15 bases between. In DNA, the CDR3 is TGCAGTGCACCCATCAACCGGAACTACGAGCAGTACTTC. As protein: CSAPINRNYEQYF.

The chain uses TRBV7-2 and TRBJ2-1; 8 nucleotides align to TRBD1. J was trimmed by 9 bases and V by 6 bases; bases with no gene match: 13. The CDR3 is 15 amino acids. Germline V CDR1 and CDR2: SGHTA, FQGNSA. CDR3 protein: CASRRPGQATGEQFF. CDR3 nucleotides: TGTGCCAGCAGAAGACCGGGACAGGCGACCGGTGAGCAGTTCTTC.

This clonotype has just a few counts. The gene calls are TRBV15 and TRBJ2-7; possibly TRBD2 for D (6 bases). Germline V CDR1 and CDR2: LNHNV, YYDKDF (reference sequence). CDR3 length: 15 residues. V lost 1 base and J 0 bases, leaving 10 bases between the germline ends. CDR3 nucleotide sequence: TGTGCCACCAGCAGAGTGGGACTGGACTCCTACGAGCAGTACTTC. Its translation: CATSRVGLDSYEQYF.

With regard to this clonotype: A much more abundant neighbour one base away suggests this may be a read error. This CDR3 fails to terminate in the conserved phenylalanine or tryptophan, so it likely reflects a read error. The chain couples TRBV24-1 to TRBJ2-1; 8 bases agree with TRBD2. Germline loops: CDR1 KGHDR, CDR2 SFDVKD. The CDR3 has 14 residues. Unmatched junction bases numbered 8, after V lost 10 bases and J lost 4 bases. The CDR3, as DNA: TGTGCCACAGGTACTAGCGGATATTACAATGAGCAGTTCCTC. As protein: CATGTSGYYNEQFL.

This clonotype was counted ten times or more. J is TRBJ2-7 and V is TRBV4-3; 7 bases line up with TRBD2. With 0 bases clipped from V and 0 bases from J, the junction kept 5 bases outside the gene matches. The CDR3 consists of 16 residues. In germline, CDR1 is LGHNA, CDR2 YSLEER. The DNA for the CDR3 is TGCGCCAGCAGCCAAGATTGGCCGGGAGGCTCCTACGAGCAGTACTTC. This encodes CASSQDWPGGSYEQYF.

CDR3 sequence reads: CSARDGDRGQTEAFF. For the CDR3, the DNA is TGCAGTGCTAGAGATGGAGACAGGGGGCAAACTGAAGCTTTCTTT. The chain couples TRBV20-1 to TRBJ1-1; TRBD1 agrees at 10 bases. The CDR3 consists of 15 residues. The V gene end was trimmed by 0 bases and the J gene end by 5 bases; junction bases not matched to a gene: 6. Looked up from germline, CDR1 is DFQATT and CDR2 is SNEGSKA (reference sequence).

J is TRBJ2-3 and V is TRBV7-2, with D possibly matching TRBD2 (5 bases). Germline assignment: CDR1 SGHTA and CDR2 FQGNSA. The CDR3 has 15 residues. The germline V and J ends were trimmed by 4 bases and 0 bases, with 11 bases remaining between them. This CDR3 is CASSWGDPSTDTQYF. For the CDR3, the DNA is TGTGCCAGCAGCTGGGGAGATCCGAGCACAGATACGCAGTATTTT.

The chain uses TRBV7-6 and TRBJ1-5; D is ambiguous. V lost 5 bases and J lost 1, with 12 bases in between. CDR1 is SGHVS, CDR2 FNYEAQ, per germline. CDR3 length: 15 residues. The CDR3 DNA is TGTGCCAGCAGCCCGGGGTCCTTAAGCAATCAGCCCCAGCATTTT. As protein: CASSPGSLSNQPQHF.

The chain has TRBV6-2 or TRBV6-3 and TRBJ2-3; TRBD2 agrees at 9 bases. The CDR3 covers 13 residues. Germline V lookup: CDR1 MNHEY, CDR2 SVGEGT. The CDR3 loop is CASGPAGGDTQYF. CDR3 nucleotides: TGTGCAAGCGGTCCAGCGGGGGGAGATACGCAGTATTTT.

The V gene is TRBV2, the J gene TRBJ1-6, with 8 nucleotides matching TRBD1. Germline-derived CDR1 and CDR2 are SNHLY and FYNNEI. The CDR3 is 16 residues long. V lost 3 bases, J lost 4 bases, and 5 bases stayed unmatched. The CDR3 is CASSEDRELYNSPLHF. CDR3 coding DNA: TGTGCCAGCAGTGAGGACAGGGAACTGTATAATTCACCCCTCCACTTT.

As DNA, the CDR3 is TGTGCCAGCAGTTCGCAGGGACTAGCGGTGGGGGATGAGCAGTTCTTC. Residues: CASSSQGLAVGDEQFF. V is TRBV27 and J is TRBJ2-1; 11 nucleotides line up with TRBD2. Germline CDR1 and CDR2: MNHEY and SMNVEV (reference sequence). CDR3 length: 16 amino acids. With 4 bases clipped from V and 8 bases from J, the junction kept 10 bases outside the gene matches.

CDR3 residues: CSARDPQGGYTEAFF. CDR3 nucleotide sequence: TGCAGTGCTAGAGATCCACAGGGTGGATACACTGAAGCTTTCTTT. V gene TRBV20-1 combines with J gene TRBJ1-1, with a possible D match to TRBD1 (6 bases). Germline V gene sequence: CDR1 DFQATT, CDR2 SNEGSKA (reference sequence). Trimming removed 0 bases from V and 3 bases from J, with 14 bases in between. This CDR3 is built from 15 residues.

This chain joins TRBV24-1 and TRBJ2-3; 9 positions match TRBD2. V was pared by 4 bases and J by 8 bases, with 12 bases of the junction left unmatched. The V gene's germline CDR1 is KGHDR and CDR2 SFDVKD. The CDR3 extends over 16 amino acids. CDR3 residues: CATSDSRLAAAGTQYF. As DNA, the CDR3 is TGTGCCACCAGTGACTCTCGACTAGCGGCCGCCGGTACGCAGTATTTT.

This clonotype was observed a single time. The chain recombines TRBV4-1 with TRBJ1-1; the D gene is possibly TRBD1 (6 bases). From germline, CDR1 is MGHRA and CDR2 YSYEKL. The CDR3 consists of 12 residues. V lost 4 bases to trimming and J lost 7 bases, with 10 bases between them. The CDR3 region has the DNA TGCGCCAGCAGCCGTGGACAGTTTGAAGCTTTCTTT. It codes for CASSRGQFEAFF.

This clonotype is medium-sized in the sample. The CDR3 DNA follows: TGTGCCAGCAGACCACTAGCGGGGATATACAATGAGCAGTTCTTC. It yields the protein CASRPLAGIYNEQFF. This chain links TRBV6-1 with TRBJ2-1, with TRBD2 matching 10 bases. Per germline, CDR1 MNHNS and CDR2 SASEGT. V trimming: 6 bases; J trimming: 4 bases; junction bases outside the gene matches: 6. The CDR3 is 15 amino acids.

This clonotype was found once. At one of its ends the junction is not consistent with the germline gene, which may arise from a read error. This chain joins TRBV27 and TRBJ2-1; 9 bases align to TRBD2. Germline V lookup: CDR1 MNHEY, CDR2 SMNVEV (reference sequence). This CDR3 has 15 amino acids. As DNA, the CDR3 is TGTGCCAGCACAAGCGGGGGGAGCTCCTACAATGAGCGGTTCTTC. Its protein is CASTSGGSSYNERFF.

In its sample, this clonotype is large. The J gene is TRBJ2-1, the V gene TRBV6-1; D possibly corresponds to TRBD1 (6 bases). The CDR3 contains 13 residues. Trimming shortened V by 8 bases and J by 5 bases, and 13 bases separated the two germline ends. Germline V CDR1 and CDR2: MNHNS, SASEGT. The CDR3: CASLGTPNNEQFF. The CDR3 DNA reads TGTGCCAGCCTAGGGACACCTAACAATGAGCAGTTCTTC.

A remark on this clonotype: Since a much larger clone is just one base distant, this may be a read error. This chain joins TRBV7-2 and TRBJ1-3; D remains ambiguous. CDR1 and CDR2 (germline): SGHTA, FQGNSA. This CDR3 has 16 residues. This chain's CDR3 is CASSSSGLSSGNAIYF. In DNA, the CDR3 is TGTGCCAGCAGCTCATCAGGTTTGAGCTCTGGAAACGCCATATATTTT.

V and J are TRBV20-1 and TRBJ1-3, with D uncertain. Per germline, CDR1 DFQATT and CDR2 SNEGSKA (reference sequence). The V end lost 2 bases, the J end lost 4 bases, and 12 bases lay between the germline ends. The CDR3 runs to 14 residues. The CDR3 spells CSARLGDYGNTIYF. CDR3 bases: TGCAGTGCTAGACTCGGGGATTACGGAAACACCATATATTTT.

This chain joins TRBV18 and TRBJ1-1, with TRBD1 matching 9 bases. V shed 3 bases and J 1 base; nucleotides not matched to a gene: 6. The CDR3 extends over 16 amino acids. Germline loops: CDR1 KGHSH, CDR2 LQKENI. CDR3: CASSPRQGGTNTEAFF. Here the CDR3 DNA reads TGTGCCAGCTCACCCCGACAGGGGGGGACGAACACTGAAGCTTTCTTT.